This TCR beta chain is drawn from a study of shared clonotypes between healthy human individuals. Overall study findings and caveats: The study found lower generation probabilities in non-shared clonotypes than in those shared by all four donors. Compared with memory subsets, naive subsets generally had larger estimated richness.

Donors comprised only Caucasian adults living in Nashville, Tennessee. Assay: immunoSEQ multiplex PCR; the TCRdb copy retains only in-frame clones and omits some. Among 2 million to 2.5 million clones listed, around 95% were seen once. The CDR3 covers 17 residues. The V gene end was trimmed by 4 bases and the J gene end by 0 bases; junction bases not matched to a gene: 10. Per the germline V gene, CDR1 is GTSNPN and CDR2 is SVGIG (reference sequence). Details on this clone: Its cognate antigen is unknown.

The genes are TRBV30 and TRBJ2-3, with 10 bases matching TRBD2. The source is a man younger than 35 in good health. The sequenced material came from naive CD4+ T cells sorted from blood. As for subset: CD45RA+ positively selected. The CDR3 DNA reads TGTGCCTGGAAGGTGGGTTGGACTAGCGGTAGCACAGATACGCAGTATTTT. This codes for CAWKVGWTSGSTDTQYF.